Below are 2 T cell receptor beta chains sequenced from a single sample in a study of shared clonotypes between healthy human individuals. TCRdb keeps only in-frame clones here, not all; method: immunoSEQ multiplex PCR. This repertoire shows some 240,000 clones, 65% found once; its top ten account for roughly 10%. The sequenced material came from memory CD4+ T cells sorted from blood. Described subset: CD45RA-negative fraction. The receptors here all came from a man younger than 40 in good health.

The chain employs TRBV21-1 and TRBJ2-1. TRBV21-1 is listed as a pseudogene. This CDR3 has 18 residues. The CDR3 bases are TGTGCCAGCTCAAGGGTATCCACGCGCGTGTGTCCGTACAATGAGCAGTTCTTC. The encoded protein is CASSRVSTRVCPYNEQFF.

V gene TRBV15 combines with J gene TRBJ1-5; the D gene is possibly TRBD1 (5 bases). V gave up 6 bases and J gave up 5 bases, with 14 bases separating them. The length of the CDR3 is 14 residues. Per the germline V gene, CDR1 is LNHNV and CDR2 is YYDKDF (reference sequence). CDR3 nucleotides: TGTGCCACCAGTAACCCCTCGGGGGATCAGCCCCAGCATTTT. Residues: CATSNPSGDQPQHF. Complete variable domain (other parts from reference TRBV15 and TRBJ1-5): DAMVIQNPRYQVTQFGKPVTLSCSQTLNHNVMYWYQQKSSQAPKLLFHYYDKDFNNEADTPDNFQSRRPNTSFCFLDIRSPGLGDTAMYLCATSNPSGDQPQHFGDGTRLSIL.